This T cell receptor beta chain derives from a study of T cell responses to AZD1222 COVID-19 vaccine. Broader study findings: The sample set comprised mostly white British donors with more females, and clonal diversity was possibly underestimated.

Note on this clone: Its antigen is not known.

Profiling relied on immunoSEQ multiplex PCR, and the TCRdb table lists in-frame clones only, not all of them. The sample lists approximately 110,000 clones; around 87% were seen once. J lost 7 bases, V lost 5 bases, and 6 bases had no gene match. This CDR3 has 15 amino acids. The V gene's germline CDR1 is KGHDR and CDR2 SFDVKD. The source material was peripheral blood, sampled on day 0 of AZD1222 vaccination. This chain links TRBV24-1 with TRBJ2-1; 11 bases match TRBD2. The sequence derives from an adult in good health. The CDR3 sequence: CATSAASGGRNEQFF. In nucleotides, the CDR3 is TGTGCCACCAGTGCGGCTAGCGGGGGGAGGAATGAGCAGTTCTTC.